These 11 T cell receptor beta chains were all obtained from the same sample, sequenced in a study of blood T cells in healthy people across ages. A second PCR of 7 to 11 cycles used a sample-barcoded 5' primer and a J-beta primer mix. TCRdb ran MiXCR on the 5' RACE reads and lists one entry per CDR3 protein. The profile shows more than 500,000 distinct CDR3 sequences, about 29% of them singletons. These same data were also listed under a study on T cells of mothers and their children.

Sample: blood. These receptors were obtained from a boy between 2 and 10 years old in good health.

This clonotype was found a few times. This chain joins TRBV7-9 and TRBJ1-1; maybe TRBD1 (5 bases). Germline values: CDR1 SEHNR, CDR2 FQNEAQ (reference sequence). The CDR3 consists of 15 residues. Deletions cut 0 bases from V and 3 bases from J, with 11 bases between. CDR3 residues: CASSLAGAGYTEAFF. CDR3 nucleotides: TGTGCCAGCAGCTTAGCCGGGGCTGGGTACACTGAAGCTTTCTTT.

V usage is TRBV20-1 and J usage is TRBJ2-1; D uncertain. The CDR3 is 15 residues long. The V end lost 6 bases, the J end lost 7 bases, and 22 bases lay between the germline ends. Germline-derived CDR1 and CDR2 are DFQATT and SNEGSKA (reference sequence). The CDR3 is CSAISGALRWNEQFF. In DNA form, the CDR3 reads TGCAGTGCCATCTCAGGAGCCCTTCGGTGGAATGAGCAGTTCTTC.

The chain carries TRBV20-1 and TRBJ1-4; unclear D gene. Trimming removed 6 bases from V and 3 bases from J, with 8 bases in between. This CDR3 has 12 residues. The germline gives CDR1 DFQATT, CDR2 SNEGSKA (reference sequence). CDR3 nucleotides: TGCAGTGCGGGGAGGGCTAATGAAAAACTGTTTTTT. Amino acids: CSAGRANEKLFF.

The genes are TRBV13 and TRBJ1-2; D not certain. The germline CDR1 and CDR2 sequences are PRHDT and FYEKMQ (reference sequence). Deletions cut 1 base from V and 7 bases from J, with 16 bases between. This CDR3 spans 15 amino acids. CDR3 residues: CASSLEQHEFGGYTF. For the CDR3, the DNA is TGTGCCAGCAGCTTAGAACAGCACGAGTTCGGTGGCTACACCTTC. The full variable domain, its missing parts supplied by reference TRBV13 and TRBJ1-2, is AAGVIQSPRHLIKEKRETATLKCYPIPRHDTVYWYQQGPGQDPQFLISFYEKMQSDKGSIPDRFSAQQFSDYHSELNMSSLELGDSALYFCASSLEQHEFGGYTFGSGTRLTVV.

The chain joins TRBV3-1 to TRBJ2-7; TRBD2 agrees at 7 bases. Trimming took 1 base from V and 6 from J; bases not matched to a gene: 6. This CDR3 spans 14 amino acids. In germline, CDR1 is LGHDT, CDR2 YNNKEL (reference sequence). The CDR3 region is CASSQARLAGEQYF. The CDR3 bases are TGTGCCAGCAGCCAAGCTAGACTAGCTGGCGAGCAGTACTTC.

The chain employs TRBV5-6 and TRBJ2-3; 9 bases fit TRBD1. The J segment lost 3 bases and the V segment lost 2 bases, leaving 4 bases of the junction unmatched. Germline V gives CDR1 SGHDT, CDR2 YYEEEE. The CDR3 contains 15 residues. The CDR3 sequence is CASSFPDRGTDTQYF. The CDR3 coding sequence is TGTGCCAGCAGCTTCCCGGACAGGGGAACAGATACGCAGTATTTT.

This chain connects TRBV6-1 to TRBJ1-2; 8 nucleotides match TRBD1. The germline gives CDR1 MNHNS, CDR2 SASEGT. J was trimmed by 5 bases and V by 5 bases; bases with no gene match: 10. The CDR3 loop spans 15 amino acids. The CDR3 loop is CASSRPGQGRYGYTF. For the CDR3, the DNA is TGTGCCAGCAGTCGCCCAGGACAGGGAAGATATGGCTACACCTTC.

CDR3 bases: TGCAGTGCTAGAGATGGTAGACAAAACGAGCAGTACTTC. Residues: CSARDGRQNEQYF. V usage is TRBV20-1 and J usage is TRBJ2-7; D not resolved. V was clipped by 0 bases and J by 5 bases, with 11 bases between them. The CDR3 totals 13 residues. Germline V lookup: CDR1 DFQATT, CDR2 SNEGSKA (reference sequence).

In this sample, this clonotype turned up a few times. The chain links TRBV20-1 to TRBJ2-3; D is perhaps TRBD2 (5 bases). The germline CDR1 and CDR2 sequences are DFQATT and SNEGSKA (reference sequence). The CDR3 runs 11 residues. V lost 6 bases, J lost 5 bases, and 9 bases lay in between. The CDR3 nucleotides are TGCAGTGCCACACTAGAAGATACGCAGTATTTT. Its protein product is CSATLEDTQYF.

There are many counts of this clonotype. This CDR3 is CASSPSGAYNEQFF. The CDR3, as DNA: TGTGCCAGCTCACCCAGCGGAGCCTACAATGAGCAGTTCTTC. The rearrangement joins TRBV18 to TRBJ2-1; D is perhaps TRBD2 (5 bases). V lost 3 bases to trimming and J lost 2 bases, with 8 bases between them. Germline lookup yields CDR1 KGHSH and CDR2 LQKENI. This CDR3 is built from 14 residues.

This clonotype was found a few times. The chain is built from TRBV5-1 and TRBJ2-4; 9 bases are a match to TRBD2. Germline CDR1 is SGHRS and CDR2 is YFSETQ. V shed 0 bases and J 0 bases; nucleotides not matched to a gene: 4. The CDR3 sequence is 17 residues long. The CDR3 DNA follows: TGCGCCAGCAGCTTGGATCGACTAGCGGAAGCCAAAAACATTCAGTACTTC. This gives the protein CASSLDRLAEAKNIQYF. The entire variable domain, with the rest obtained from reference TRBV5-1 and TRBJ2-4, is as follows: KAGVTQTPRYLIKTRGQQVTLSCSPISGHRSVSWYQQTPGQGLQFLFEYFSETQRNKGNFPGRFSGRQFSNSRSEMNVSTLELGDSALYLCASSLDRLAEAKNIQYFGAGTRLSVL.